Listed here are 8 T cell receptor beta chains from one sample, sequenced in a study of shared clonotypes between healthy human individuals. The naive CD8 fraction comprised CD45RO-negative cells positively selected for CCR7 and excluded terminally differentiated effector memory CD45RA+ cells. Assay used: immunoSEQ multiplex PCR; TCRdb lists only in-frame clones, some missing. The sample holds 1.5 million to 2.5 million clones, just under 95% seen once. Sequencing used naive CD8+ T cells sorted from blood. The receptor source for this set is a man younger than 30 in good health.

The DNA of the CDR3 is TGTGCCAGTAGTATTTTGGACAGGGTGTCTGGGGCCAACGTCCTGACTTTC. Its translation: CASSILDRVSGANVLTF. V usage is TRBV19 and J usage is TRBJ2-6; 8 bases are shared with TRBD1. Germline CDR1 and CDR2: LNHDA and SQIVND (reference sequence). The CDR3 is 17 residues long. The ends lost 3 bases at V and 1 base at J; junction bases unmatched: 5. The full variable domain, its missing parts supplied by reference TRBV19 and TRBJ2-6, is DGGITQSPKYLFRKEGQNVTLSCEQNLNHDAMYWYRQDPGQGLRLIYYSQIVNDFQKGDIAEGYSVSREKKESFPLTVTSAQKNPTAFYLCASSILDRVSGANVLTFGAGSRLTVL.

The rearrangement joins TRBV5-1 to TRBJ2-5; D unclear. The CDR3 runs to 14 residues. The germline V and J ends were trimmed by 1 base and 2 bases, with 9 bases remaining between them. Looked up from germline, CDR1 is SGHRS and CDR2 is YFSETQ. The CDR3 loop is CASSLSPAQETQYF. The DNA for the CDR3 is TGCGCCAGCAGCTTGTCTCCAGCTCAAGAGACCCAGTACTTC.

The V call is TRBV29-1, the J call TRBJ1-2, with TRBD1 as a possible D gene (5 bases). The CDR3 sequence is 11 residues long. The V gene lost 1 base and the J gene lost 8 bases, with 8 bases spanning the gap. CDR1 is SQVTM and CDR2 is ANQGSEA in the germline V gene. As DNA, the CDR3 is TGCAGCGTTGAAGCAGGGCTCGGCTACACCTTC. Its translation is CSVEAGLGYTF.

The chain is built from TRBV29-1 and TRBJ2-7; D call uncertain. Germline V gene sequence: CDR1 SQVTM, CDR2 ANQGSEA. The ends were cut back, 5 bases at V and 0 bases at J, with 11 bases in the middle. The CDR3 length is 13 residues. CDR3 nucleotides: TGCAGCGTTAGAGCGCCTTACTCCTACGAGCAGTACTTC. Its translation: CSVRAPYSYEQYF.

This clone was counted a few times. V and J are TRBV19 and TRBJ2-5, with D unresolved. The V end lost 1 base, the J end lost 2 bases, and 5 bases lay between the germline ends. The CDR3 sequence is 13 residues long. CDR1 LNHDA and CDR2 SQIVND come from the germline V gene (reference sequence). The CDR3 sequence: CASSIAVQETQYF. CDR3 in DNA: TGTGCCAGTAGTATAGCAGTGCAAGAGACCCAGTACTTC.

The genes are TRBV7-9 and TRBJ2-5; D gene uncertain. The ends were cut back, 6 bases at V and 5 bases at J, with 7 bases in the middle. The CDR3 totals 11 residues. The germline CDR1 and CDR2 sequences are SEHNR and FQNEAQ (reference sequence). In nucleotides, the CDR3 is TGTGCCAGCAGTACAGTCGAGACCCAGTACTTC. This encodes CASSTVETQYF.

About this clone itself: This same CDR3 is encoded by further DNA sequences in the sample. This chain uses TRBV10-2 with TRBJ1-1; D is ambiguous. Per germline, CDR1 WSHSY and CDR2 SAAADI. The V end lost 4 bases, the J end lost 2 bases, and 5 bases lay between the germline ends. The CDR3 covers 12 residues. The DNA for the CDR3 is TGCGCCAGCAGTGTTGGTAACACTGAAGCTTTCTTT. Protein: CASSVGNTEAFF.

The CDR3 nucleotides read TGTGCCAGCAGTTACGCGAGGGAAACGAACACTGAAGCTTTCTTT. Amino acids: CASSYARETNTEAFF. The chain has TRBV6-5 and TRBJ1-1; D is unclear. Trimming cost V 2 bases and J 1 base, with 11 bases left between them. The CDR3 totals 15 residues. Germline values: CDR1 MNHEY, CDR2 SVGAGI.